This is a list of T cell receptor beta chains from one sample in a study of blood T cells in healthy people across ages. TCRdb re-derived calls from the 5' RACE reads in MiXCR, one entry per CDR3 protein. The repertoire has fewer than 750,000 distinct CDR3 sequences, over 40% of them found once; the top ten carry about 13%. The specimen sequenced was blood. These receptor sequences come from an elderly woman in good health. Both conserved end residues are part of each CDR3. The D gene is left open where the match is weak. A row's size may be missing; if present it is once, few, many or a size class.

d_call	clone_size	j_call	v_call	cdr3_aa	cdr3_nt
NA	NA	TRBJ2-7	TRBV20-1	CSAPGRGHSYEQYF	TGCAGTGCGCCTGGGCGGGGCCACTCCTACGAGCAGTACTTC
NA	once	TRBJ2-1	TRBV27	CAGSVGKNEQFF	TGTGCCGGCAGTGTGGGTAAGAATGAGCAGTTCTTC
NA	NA	TRBJ2-6	TRBV7-3	CANSRDSSSGANVLTF	TGTGCCAACAGCCGTGACAGCTCCTCTGGGGCCAACGTCCTGACTTTC
NA	many	TRBJ2-5	TRBV28	CASSPSRQFKTQYF	TGTGCCAGCAGCCCCTCCCGACAGTTTAAGACCCAGTACTTC
NA	NA	TRBJ2-6	TRBV7-2	CASSFGFGANVLTF	TGTGCCAGCAGCTTTGGTTTTGGGGCCAACGTCCTGACTTTC
NA	many	TRBJ1-2	TRBV29-1	CSVVMGTYGYTF	TGCAGCGTTGTTATGGGAACCTATGGCTACACCTTC
TRBD2	NA	TRBJ2-7	TRBV12-3/TRBV12-4	CASSLGVTSGVYEQYF	TGTGCCAGCAGTTTAGGGGTGACTAGCGGGGTCTACGAGCAGTACTTC
NA	many	TRBJ2-1	TRBV12-3/TRBV12-4	CASSTPRSLAVQFF	TGTGCCAGCAGTACACCCAGGTCGCTAGCTGTGCAGTTCTTC
TRBD2	NA	TRBJ2-1	TRBV4-2	CACSHGLGFEQFF	TGTGCCTGCAGCCACGGACTAGGTTTTGAGCAGTTCTTC
NA	NA	TRBJ1-5	TRBV20-1	CSAKRVFVVNQPQHF	TGCAGTGCTAAACGGGTCTTTGTGGTCAATCAGCCCCAGCATTTT
TRBD1	NA	TRBJ2-1	TRBV7-8	CASSTTGGSGDEQFF	TGTGCCAGCAGCACCACAGGGGGGAGTGGGGATGAGCAGTTCTTC
NA	NA	TRBJ2-6	TRBV7-8	CASSFWDAGANVLTF	TGTGCCAGCAGCTTCTGGGACGCTGGGGCCAACGTCCTGACTTTC
TRBD1	many	TRBJ2-1	TRBV9	CASSVGTGGTYNEQFF	TGTGCCAGCAGCGTAGGGACAGGGGGAACCTACAATGAGCAGTTCTTC
TRBD1	NA	TRBJ2-4	TRBV25-1	CASSAQGIAKNIQYF	TGTGCCAGCAGTGCACAGGGGATAGCCAAAAACATTCAGTACTTC
TRBD2	NA	TRBJ2-5	TRBV29-1	CSVEGLAGRRETQYF	TGCAGCGTTGAAGGGCTAGCGGGGCGTCGAGAGACCCAGTACTTC
TRBD1	many	TRBJ2-5	TRBV5-1	CASSLAIGQGQETQYF	TGCGCCAGCAGCTTGGCCATAGGACAGGGGCAAGAGACCCAGTACTTC
NA	NA	TRBJ2-3	TRBV7-2	CASSLARTPTQYF	TGTGCCAGCAGCTTAGCGAGGACCCCGACGCAGTATTTT
TRBD1	NA	TRBJ2-4	TRBV29-1	CSASTDRAAKNIQYF	TGCAGCGCGTCCACGGACAGGGCAGCCAAAAACATTCAGTACTTC
NA	many	TRBJ2-1	TRBV24-1	CATSETRTRTHDNEQFF	TGTGCCACCAGTGAGACCAGGACCAGGACTCACGACAATGAGCAGTTCTTC
NA	many	TRBJ1-1	TRBV20-1	CSARDQVGGTAFF	TGCAGTGCTAGAGATCAGGTGGGGGGCACGGCTTTCTTT
NA	NA	TRBJ1-5	TRBV7-2	CASSLDSGNQPQHF	TGTGCCAGCAGCTTAGATTCGGGCAATCAGCCCCAGCATTTT
NA	NA	TRBJ1-5	TRBV10-3	CAISVAGRGDNQPQHF	TGTGCCATCAGTGTGGCGGGCAGGGGAGACAATCAGCCCCAGCATTTT
NA	few	TRBJ2-7	TRBV28	CATSPEAEGYEQYF	TGTGCCACCTCTCCAGAGGCGGAAGGTTACGAGCAGTACTTC
TRBD1	NA	TRBJ2-7	TRBV20-1	CSAGGTGGYEQYF	TGCAGCGCGGGAGGGACAGGGGGTTACGAGCAGTACTTC
NA	few	TRBJ2-6	TRBV20-1	CSARQGASSGANVLTF	TGCAGTGCTAGGCAGGGAGCTAGCTCTGGGGCCAACGTCCTGACTTTC
NA	few	TRBJ1-5	TRBV5-1	CASSFSEGQPQHF	TGCGCCAGCAGCTTCAGCGAGGGTCAGCCCCAGCATTTT
NA	NA	TRBJ2-3	TRBV18	CASSPRGDTDTQYF	TGTGCCAGCTCACCACGGGGCGACACAGATACGCAGTATTTT
NA	many	TRBJ2-5	TRBV6-2/TRBV6-3	CASSTRNYQETQYF	TGTGCCAGCAGTACCAGGAACTACCAAGAGACCCAGTACTTC
NA	NA	TRBJ1-3	TRBV28	CASSLPQSSGNTIYF	TGTGCCAGCAGTTTACCCCAGAGCTCTGGAAACACCATATATTTT
NA	NA	TRBJ2-7	TRBV29-1	CSVAPTTSSYEQYF	TGCAGCGTTGCCCCGACTACTAGCTCCTACGAGCAGTACTTC
NA	NA	TRBJ1-1	TRBV3-1	CASSQVRNTEAFF	TGTGCCAGCAGCCAAGTCAGAAACACTGAAGCTTTCTTT
NA	NA	TRBJ2-1	TRBV5-1	CASSLAGYYLYNEQFF	TGCGCCAGCAGCTTGGCCGGCTATTACCTATACAATGAGCAGTTCTTC
TRBD2	NA	TRBJ2-7	TRBV5-6	CASSSTSGVGYEQYF	TGTGCCAGCAGCTCTACTAGCGGGGTAGGATACGAGCAGTACTTC
NA	once	TRBJ1-6	TRBV7-2	CASSHMGTPLHF	TGTGCCAGCAGCCACATGGGAACACCCCTCCACTTT
NA	many	TRBJ1-2	TRBV20-1	CSAREGSSGRGYTF	TGCAGTGCTAGAGAGGGGAGTTCTGGGCGCGGCTACACCTTC
NA	NA	TRBJ2-2	TRBV25-1	CASSDSRGARNTGELFF	TGTGCCAGCAGTGATTCCCGGGGGGCCAGGAACACCGGGGAGCTGTTTTTT
TRBD1	NA	TRBJ1-2	TRBV7-2	CASSRRGRISGYTF	TGTGCCAGCAGCAGGAGGGGGCGCATAAGTGGCTACACCTTC
TRBD1	many	TRBJ2-5	TRBV5-1	CASSWDRLETQYF	TGCGCCAGCAGCTGGGACAGGTTGGAGACCCAGTACTTC
TRBD1	NA	TRBJ2-1	TRBV29-1	CSVVGPNRGRNEQFF	TGCAGCGTTGTAGGGCCGAACAGGGGACGGAATGAGCAGTTCTTC
NA	NA	TRBJ2-7	TRBV12-3/TRBV12-4	CASSSPDATYEQYF	TGTGCCAGCAGTTCTCCGGACGCGACGTACGAGCAGTACTTC